The 28 T cell receptor beta chains listed next were all sequenced from one sample in a study of T cells after yellow fever vaccination. MiXCR, applied by TCRdb to the 5' RACE reads, yields one record per CDR3 protein. This table holds hundreds of thousands of distinct CDR3 sequences, roughly 3.5% found once. The source material was PBMCs, sampled on the day of the yellow fever booster vaccination. These TCRs come from a man between 18 and 29 years old who received the YFV17D yellow fever vaccine.

This clonotype was counted a few times. J is TRBJ2-2 and V is TRBV4-2; maybe TRBD2 (6 bases). V was shortened by 3 bases and J by 2 bases, with 13 bases between the two germline ends. This CDR3 is 16 amino acids long. Germline V gives CDR1 LGHNA, CDR2 YNFKEQ. In DNA form, the CDR3 reads TGTGCCAGCAGCCAGCTCGGGGACTCCAACACCGGGGAGCTGTTTTTT. Residues: CASSQLGDSNTGELFF.

The chain links TRBV9 to TRBJ2-5; D is possibly TRBD2 (6 bases). The V end lost 3 bases, the J end lost 2 bases, and 11 bases lay between the germline ends. Germline CDR1 SGDLS, CDR2 YYNGEE. The CDR3 is made up of 14 amino acids. The CDR3 is CASSAWDSQETQYF. The CDR3 bases are TGTGCCAGCAGCGCCTGGGACTCGCAAGAGACCCAGTACTTC.

J is TRBJ1-1 and V is TRBV18; no clear D gene. Germline-derived CDR1 and CDR2 are KGHSH and LQKENI. The CDR3 is 11 amino acids. Trimming removed 2 bases from V and 4 bases from J, with 2 bases in between. The DNA for the CDR3 is TGTGCCAGCTCACCAACCACTGAAGCTTTCTTT. Translation: CASSPTTEAFF.

This clonotype was found many times. The genes are TRBV27 and TRBJ1-5, with unresolved D. CDR1 and CDR2 (germline): MNHEY, SMNVEV (reference sequence). This CDR3 has 14 amino acids. V was pared by 0 bases and J by 4 bases, with 7 bases between. CDR3 amino acids: CASSLSSGNQPQHF. CDR3 nucleotides: TGTGCCAGCAGTTTATCATCGGGGAATCAGCCCCAGCATTTT.

This clonotype has ten or more counts. V usage is TRBV5-1 and J usage is TRBJ2-5; D is uncertain. The CDR3 runs 16 residues. Germline CDR1 and CDR2: SGHRS and YFSETQ. V was cut by 0 bases and J by 2 bases, with 14 bases left in between. The CDR3 nucleotides are TGCGCCAGCAGCTTGGAGATTGTACCAGAACAAGAGACCCAGTACTTC. Its translation: CASSLEIVPEQETQYF.

This clonotype has more than one count but fewer than ten. The chain recombines TRBV7-6 with TRBJ2-2; TRBD2 might be the D (6 bases). This CDR3 is built from 14 residues. The germline gives CDR1 SGHVS, CDR2 FNYEAQ. Trimming took off 5 bases at V and 0 bases at J, with 7 bases between the two ends. In DNA form, the CDR3 reads TGTGCCAGCAGCGGAGGGGCGAACACCGGGGAGCTGTTTTTT. Protein sequence: CASSGGANTGELFF.

In this sample, this clonotype turned up a few times. The chain joins TRBV18 to TRBJ2-2, with TRBD1 identical over 7 bases. The J segment lost 3 bases and the V segment lost 1 base, leaving 11 bases of the junction unmatched. Per germline, CDR1 KGHSH and CDR2 LQKENI. The length of the CDR3 is 18 residues. CDR3 DNA: TGTGCCAGCTCACCACGCGTTGGGACAGCAGGCGACACCGGGGAGCTGTTTTTT. Its protein product is CASSPRVGTAGDTGELFF.

V is TRBV6-5 and J is TRBJ2-7; no firm D call. V lost 2 bases, J lost 0 bases, and 5 bases lay in between. This CDR3 is 13 amino acids long. CDR1 and CDR2 (germline): MNHEY, SVGAGI. The CDR3 region is CASSYAHSYEQYF. The CDR3 DNA follows: TGTGCCAGCAGTTACGCACACTCCTACGAGCAGTACTTC.

This clonotype has at least ten counts. The chain uses TRBV28 and TRBJ1-1; D possibly corresponds to TRBD1 (5 bases). Trimming stripped 3 bases from V and 11 bases from J, with 10 bases between. The germline gives CDR1 MDHEN, CDR2 SYDVKM. The CDR3 consists of 11 residues. DNA of the CDR3: TGTGCCAGCAGTTTCCGGGAGGGGGCTTTCTTT. Translated: CASSFREGAFF.

This clonotype was counted ten times or more. The chain carries TRBV9 and TRBJ1-1; tentative D call: TRBD1 (6 bases). Germline V CDR1 and CDR2: SGDLS, YYNGEE. Trimming shortened V by 0 bases and J by 1 base, and 7 bases separated the two germline ends. CDR3 length: 14 residues. CDR3: CASSVVGQNTEAFF. The CDR3 nucleotides are TGTGCCAGCAGCGTAGTGGGACAGAACACTGAAGCTTTCTTT.

The chain combines TRBV3-1 with TRBJ1-2; no firm D call. The length of the CDR3 is 13 residues. Trimming took off 4 bases at V and 3 bases at J, with 9 bases between the two ends. The germline gives CDR1 LGHDT, CDR2 YNNKEL (reference sequence). CDR3 loop: CASSPATYYGYTF. As DNA, the CDR3 is TGTGCCAGCAGCCCAGCCACTTACTATGGCTACACCTTC.

This clonotype turned up a few times. This chain connects TRBV7-9 to TRBJ1-4, with TRBD1 as a possible D gene (6 bases). This CDR3 contains 14 residues. V lost 5 bases to trimming and J lost 8 bases, with 15 bases between them. Germline V gene lookup returns CDR1 SEHNR and CDR2 FQNEAQ (reference sequence). The CDR3 DNA follows: TGTGCCAGCAGCCCATCCGGGACACTAGAAAAACTGTTTTTT. Translated: CASSPSGTLEKLFF.

This clonotype was detected a few times. The V call is TRBV5-1, the J call TRBJ2-7; D is unclear. The germline CDR1 and CDR2 sequences are SGHRS and YFSETQ. CDR3 length: 14 residues. The V gene lost 3 bases and the J gene lost 9 bases, with 19 bases spanning the gap. The chain's CDR3 is CASSCPRTSYRQYV. The CDR3 nucleotides read TGCGCCAGCAGCTGCCCCCGGACGTCCTATAGGCAGTACGTC.

This clonotype was observed at least ten times. This chain connects TRBV7-2 to TRBJ1-2, with D possibly matching TRBD1 (5 bases). The germline V and J ends were trimmed by 0 bases and 4 bases, with 12 bases remaining between them. Germline CDR1 SGHTA, CDR2 FQGNSA. CDR3 length equals 15 residues. This chain's CDR3 is CASSLARRQSYGYTF. The CDR3, as DNA: TGTGCCAGCAGCTTAGCGCGGAGACAGTCCTATGGCTACACCTTC.

This clonotype was recorded many times. The chain combines TRBV9 with TRBJ2-3, with unresolved D. Trimming took 3 bases from V and 2 from J, leaving 10 bases between them. The CDR3 length is 14 residues. Germline CDR1 is SGDLS and CDR2 is YYNGEE. Here the CDR3 DNA reads TGTGCCAGCAGCGCTCGAGGTACCACAGATACGCAGTATTTT. Encoded protein: CASSARGTTDTQYF.

This clonotype has at least ten counts. This chain connects TRBV5-1 to TRBJ1-2; TRBD1 matches 8 bases. The length of the CDR3 is 15 residues. Germline V gene lookup returns CDR1 SGHRS and CDR2 YFSETQ. With V trimmed by 0 bases and J by 3 bases, 4 bases remained unmatched. Written as DNA, the CDR3 is TGCGCCAGCAGCTTGGACGGGACAGGCGACTATGGCTACACCTTC. Translation gives CASSLDGTGDYGYTF.

This clonotype was seen many times. This sequence joins TRBV7-8 and TRBJ2-1; TRBD2 aligns across 7 bases. This CDR3 region has 15 residues. Germline CDR1 is SGHVS and CDR2 is FQNEAQ. V was clipped by 5 bases and J by 3 bases; unmatched bases: 7. DNA of the CDR3: TGTGCCAGCAGCCTCCTAGCGGAAGACTACAATGAGCAGTTCTTC. Its protein is CASSLLAEDYNEQFF.

This clonotype was counted at least ten times. This chain uses TRBV7-9 with TRBJ2-1; 7 nucleotides line up with TRBD1. V lost 5 bases to trimming and J lost 5 bases; unmatched junction nucleotides: 3. The CDR3 runs 13 residues. Germline V lookup: CDR1 SEHNR, CDR2 FQNEAQ (reference sequence). The chain's CDR3 is CASSTRGHNEQFF. CDR3 in DNA: TGTGCCAGCAGCACTAGGGGGCACAATGAGCAGTTCTTC.

This clonotype showed up just a few times. This rearrangement joins TRBV6-5 to TRBJ2-2; D is undetermined. CDR1 and CDR2 from the germline V gene are MNHEY and SVGAGI. Trimming removed 5 bases at V and 4 bases at J, with 20 bases between. This CDR3 has 17 amino acids. The CDR3 nucleotides read TGTGCCAGCAGTCTCTACCCCGTGGTGGCCGGCACCGGGGAGCTGTTTTTT. Translation gives CASSLYPVVAGTGELFF.

V is TRBV7-9 and J is TRBJ2-7, with TRBD2 matching 10 bases. V dropped 3 bases and J dropped 3; count of bases not matched to a gene: 8. Germline values: CDR1 SEHNR, CDR2 FQNEAQ (reference sequence). The length of the CDR3 is 16 residues. Here the CDR3 reads CASSFGRTSGNYEQYV. The CDR3 nucleotides read TGTGCCAGCAGCTTCGGGAGGACTAGCGGAAACTACGAGCAGTACGTC.

The chain couples TRBV20-1 to TRBJ2-5; TRBD2 aligns across 8 bases. The CDR3 runs to 12 residues. J gave up 5 bases and V 6 bases, and 5 bases lay outside the gene matches. Germline lookup yields CDR1 DFQATT and CDR2 SNEGSKA (reference sequence). CDR3 in DNA: TGCAGTGCAATAAGCGGGGGTGAGACCCAGTACTTC. It specifies CSAISGGETQYF.

This clonotype was counted ten times or more. V is TRBV6-5 and J is TRBJ2-1, with 7 bases fitting TRBD1. With 7 bases clipped from V and 9 bases from J, the junction kept 15 bases outside the gene matches. Germline V gene data show CDR1 as MNHEY and CDR2 as SVGAGI. The CDR3 loop spans 15 amino acids. CDR3 in DNA: TGTGCCAGCACCCGACTGGGACAGCCCTACGGTGAGCAGTTCTTC. It codes for CASTRLGQPYGEQFF.

This chain connects TRBV6-2 or TRBV6-3 to TRBJ2-7; 7 bases map to TRBD1. The CDR3 runs 14 residues. Germline CDR1 and CDR2: MNHEY and SVGEGT. With V trimmed by 2 bases and J by 3 bases, 4 bases remained unmatched. CDR3 nucleotide sequence: TGTGCCAGCAGTTACCCCGGGGACAGCTACGAGCAGTACGTC. This sequence encodes CASSYPGDSYEQYV.

This clonotype appeared a few times. The chain combines TRBV6-5 with TRBJ2-6, with 14 bases lining up with TRBD2. With V trimmed by 6 bases and J by 0 bases, 4 bases remained unmatched. The germline CDR1 and CDR2 sequences are MNHEY and SVGAGI. CDR3 length equals 18 residues. This CDR3 reads CASSPGLAGVSGANVLTF. In nucleotides, the CDR3 is TGTGCCAGCAGCCCGGGACTAGCGGGGGTCTCTGGGGCCAACGTCCTGACTTTC.

This clonotype has a handful of counts. The chain employs TRBV29-1 and TRBJ2-5, with D possibly being TRBD1 (5 bases). Per germline, CDR1 SQVTM and CDR2 ANQGSEA. V shed 1 base and J shed 5 bases, with 11 bases lying between them. The CDR3 sequence is 13 residues long. The CDR3, as DNA: TGCAGCGTTGAAGGACAGCCTTGGGAGACCCAGTACTTC. This codes for CSVEGQPWETQYF. Supplemented by reference TRBV29-1 and TRBJ2-5, the full variable domain reads SAVISQKPSRDICQRGTSLTIQCQVDSQVTMMFWYRQQPGQSLTLIATANQGSEATYESGFVIDKFPISRPNLTFSTLTVSNMSPEDSSIYLCSVEGQPWETQYFGPGTRLLVL.

This chain uses TRBV7-2 with TRBJ2-7; 8 bases align to TRBD1. Germline lookup yields CDR1 SGHTA and CDR2 FQGNSA. The ends lost 2 bases at V and 1 base at J; junction bases unmatched: 7. CDR3 size: 16 residues. CDR3 in DNA: TGTGCCAGCAGCTTATATCCAGGGGGCAATTCCTACGAGCAGTACTTC. Residues: CASSLYPGGNSYEQYF.

The gene calls are TRBV7-9 and TRBJ1-1; possible D gene TRBD1, 5 bases. The CDR3 spans 15 residues. Germline V gene lookup returns CDR1 SEHNR and CDR2 FQNEAQ (reference sequence). Trimming left V 4 bases short and J 6 bases short, with 18 bases between. CDR3 in amino acids: CASSYGGATAAEAFF. The CDR3 DNA sequence: TGTGCCAGCAGCTATGGGGGAGCGACAGCCGCTGAAGCTTTCTTT.

The chain combines TRBV12-3 or TRBV12-4 with TRBJ2-3, with TRBD2 matching over 13 bases. J gave up 2 bases and V 6 bases, and 5 bases lay outside the gene matches. The length of the CDR3 is 16 residues. As DNA, the CDR3 is TGTGCCAGCAGCGGGACTAGCGGGGTGGTCACAGATACGCAGTATTTT. Translating it yields CASSGTSGVVTDTQYF.